Detailed here is one T cell receptor (beta chain). This sample was taken from a study of cytomegalovirus exposure and HLA in healthy donors. V lost 2 bases and J lost 0, with 10 bases in between. Germline CDR1 reads MGHDK; CDR2 reads SYGVNS. The CDR3 is 16 amino acids. The PCR had 60 Vbeta and 13 Jbeta primers. Produced via immunoSEQ multiplex PCR; TCRdb's table is partial and in-frame only. The sample records nearly 95,000 clones, 79% being singletons. This sequence originates from a woman aged 40-49 years in good health and CMV-seronegative. The V and J genes are TRBV25-1 and TRBJ2-2; D may be TRBD1 (5 bases). The sequenced sample consisted of PBMCs. The CDR3 loop reads CASSELDTTNTGELFF. The CDR3 DNA reads TGTGCCAGCAGTGAACTGGACACAACGAACACCGGGGAGCTGTTTTTT.